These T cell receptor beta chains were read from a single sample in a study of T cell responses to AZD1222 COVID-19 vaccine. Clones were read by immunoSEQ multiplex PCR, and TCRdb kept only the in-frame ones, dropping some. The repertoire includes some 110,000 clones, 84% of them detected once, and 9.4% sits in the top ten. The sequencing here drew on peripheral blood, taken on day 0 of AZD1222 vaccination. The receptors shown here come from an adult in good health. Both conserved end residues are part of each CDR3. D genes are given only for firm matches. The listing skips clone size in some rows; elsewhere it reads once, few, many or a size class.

cdr3_aa: CAWGRLYEQYF; cdr3_nt: TGTGCCTGGGGCCGGCTCTACGAGCAGTACTTC; clone_size: NA; d_call: NA; j_call: TRBJ2-7; v_call: TRBV30
cdr3_aa: CAGSISYSYNEQFF; cdr3_nt: TGTGCCGGTTCCATTAGCTACTCCTACAATGAGCAGTTCTTC; clone_size: NA; d_call: NA; j_call: TRBJ2-1; v_call: TRBV2
cdr3_aa: CASSIAPGTSGQPQHF; cdr3_nt: TGTGCCAGTAGTATAGCGCCAGGGACGTCGGGTCAGCCCCAGCATTTT; clone_size: NA; d_call: NA; j_call: TRBJ1-5; v_call: TRBV19
cdr3_aa: CASSSIGTALEQYF; cdr3_nt: TGTGCCAGCAGCTCAATAGGGACGGCCCTCGAGCAGTACTTC; clone_size: NA; d_call: NA; j_call: TRBJ2-7; v_call: TRBV7-9
cdr3_aa: CASSVGVGKKQYF; cdr3_nt: TGTGCCAGCAGCGTAGGGGTTGGTAAAAAGCAGTACTTC; clone_size: NA; d_call: NA; j_call: TRBJ2-7; v_call: TRBV9
cdr3_aa: CASSLGQGAGGYTF; cdr3_nt: TGCGCCAGCAGCCTAGGACAGGGGGCAGGTGGCTACACCTTC; clone_size: NA; d_call: TRBD1; j_call: TRBJ1-2; v_call: TRBV4-1
cdr3_aa: CASSSRGTWYGYTF; cdr3_nt: TGTGCCAGCAGCTCCCGAGGGACTTGGTATGGCTACACCTTC; clone_size: NA; d_call: NA; j_call: TRBJ1-2; v_call: TRBV21-1
cdr3_aa: CASSPGGIAENEQFF; cdr3_nt: TGTGCCAGCAGCCCCGGGGGGATAGCGGAAAATGAGCAGTTCTTC; clone_size: NA; d_call: TRBD2; j_call: TRBJ2-1; v_call: TRBV11-3
cdr3_aa: CASSQGGSASTDTQYF; cdr3_nt: TGTGCCAGCAGCCAGGGGGGGTCCGCTAGCACAGATACGCAGTATTTT; clone_size: once; d_call: TRBD2; j_call: TRBJ2-3; v_call: TRBV3-1/TRBV3-2
cdr3_aa: CAVNTGTFKEGGYTF; cdr3_nt: TGTGCCGTCAACACAGGCACTTTTAAAGAGGGTGGCTACACCTTC; clone_size: NA; d_call: NA; j_call: TRBJ1-2; v_call: TRBV10-3
cdr3_aa: CASSERGRGVSGNTIYF; cdr3_nt: TGTGCCAGCAGCGAAAGGGGGAGAGGTGTTTCTGGAAACACCATATATTTT; clone_size: NA; d_call: NA; j_call: TRBJ1-3; v_call: TRBV3-1/TRBV3-2
cdr3_aa: CASSQAEGKPQHF; cdr3_nt: TGTGCCAGCAGCCAAGCCGAGGGCAAGCCCCAGCATTTT; clone_size: NA; d_call: NA; j_call: TRBJ1-5; v_call: TRBV3-1/TRBV3-2
cdr3_aa: CASSLVGQGLRETQYF; cdr3_nt: TGCGCCAGCAGCTTGGTAGGACAGGGCTTGCGGGAGACCCAGTACTTC; clone_size: NA; d_call: TRBD1; j_call: TRBJ2-5; v_call: TRBV5-1
cdr3_aa: CASSEGTSGNTGELFF; cdr3_nt: TGTGCCAGCAGTGAAGGGACTAGCGGGAACACCGGGGAGCTGTTTTTT; clone_size: NA; d_call: TRBD2; j_call: TRBJ2-2; v_call: TRBV6-1
cdr3_aa: CASSEGTTPYEQYF; cdr3_nt: TGTGCCAGCAGTGAAGGGACTACTCCCTACGAGCAGTACTTC; clone_size: NA; d_call: NA; j_call: TRBJ2-7; v_call: TRBV2
cdr3_aa: CASSFPGTRGYTF; cdr3_nt: TGTGCCAGCAGCTTCCCGGGGACACGAGGCTACACCTTC; clone_size: NA; d_call: NA; j_call: TRBJ1-2; v_call: TRBV5-6
cdr3_aa: CASSLQGYDPEAFF; cdr3_nt: TGCGCCAGCAGCCTACAGGGTTACGATCCTGAAGCTTTCTTT; clone_size: NA; d_call: NA; j_call: TRBJ1-1; v_call: TRBV5-1
cdr3_aa: CASSQASGQANTEAFF; cdr3_nt: TGCGCCAGCAGCCAAGCCTCGGGACAGGCGAACACTGAAGCTTTCTTT; clone_size: NA; d_call: TRBD1; j_call: TRBJ1-1; v_call: TRBV4-3
cdr3_aa: CASRGGTNSETQYF; cdr3_nt: TGCGCCAGCAGGGGGGGGACCAATTCAGAGACCCAGTACTTC; clone_size: NA; d_call: TRBD2; j_call: TRBJ2-5; v_call: TRBV5-1
cdr3_aa: CASSRHYEQYF; cdr3_nt: TGTGCCAGCAGTAGACACTACGAGCAGTACTTC; clone_size: NA; d_call: NA; j_call: TRBJ2-7; v_call: TRBV28
cdr3_aa: CATSEGVDGNTIYF; cdr3_nt: TGTGCCACCAGCGAAGGGGTCGACGGAAACACCATATATTTT; clone_size: NA; d_call: NA; j_call: TRBJ1-3; v_call: TRBV15
cdr3_aa: CASRKDAEGYTF; cdr3_nt: TGCGCCAGCAGGAAGGACGCGGAAGGCTACACCTTC; clone_size: NA; d_call: NA; j_call: TRBJ1-2; v_call: TRBV5-1
cdr3_aa: CASSQERTGTDTQYF; cdr3_nt: TGTGCCAGCAGCCAAGAACGTACGGGAACAGATACGCAGTATTTT; clone_size: NA; d_call: NA; j_call: TRBJ2-3; v_call: TRBV3-1/TRBV3-2
cdr3_aa: CASSLEGQPYEQYF; cdr3_nt: TGTGCCAGCAGTTTAGAAGGTCAGCCCTACGAGCAGTACTTC; clone_size: NA; d_call: NA; j_call: TRBJ2-7; v_call: TRBV28
cdr3_aa: CASGQTGRSEQYF; cdr3_nt: TGTGCTAGTGGCCAGACAGGGAGGAGCGAGCAGTACTTC; clone_size: NA; d_call: NA; j_call: TRBJ2-7; v_call: TRBV12-5
cdr3_aa: CASSDGRGIEQYF; cdr3_nt: TGTGCCAGCAGTGATGGCCGGGGCATCGAGCAGTACTTC; clone_size: NA; d_call: NA; j_call: TRBJ2-7; v_call: TRBV2
cdr3_aa: CASSSVLGSYNEQFF; cdr3_nt: TGTGCCAGCAGCTCAGTACTCGGATCCTACAATGAGCAGTTCTTC; clone_size: NA; d_call: NA; j_call: TRBJ2-1; v_call: TRBV7-2
cdr3_aa: CSVLFSAGINQPQHF; cdr3_nt: TGCAGCGTTCTTTTCTCAGCGGGAATTAATCAGCCCCAGCATTTT; clone_size: NA; d_call: NA; j_call: TRBJ1-5; v_call: TRBV29-1
cdr3_aa: CASAGSRDLSSIAIGYTF; cdr3_nt: TGTGCCAGCGCCGGTTCACGGGATCTGAGCTCTATCGCGATTGGCTACACCTTC; clone_size: NA; d_call: NA; j_call: TRBJ1-2; v_call: TRBV7-9
cdr3_aa: CASSARHGQKETQYF; cdr3_nt: TGTGCCAGCAGCGCCAGACATGGTCAGAAAGAGACCCAGTACTTC; clone_size: NA; d_call: NA; j_call: TRBJ2-5; v_call: TRBV5-6
cdr3_aa: CASSDDSGGYNEQFF; cdr3_nt: TGTGCCAGCAGTGACGACTCGGGAGGGTACAATGAGCAGTTCTTC; clone_size: NA; d_call: TRBD2; j_call: TRBJ2-1; v_call: TRBV6-4
cdr3_aa: CASTQGGPTDTQYF; cdr3_nt: TGCGCCAGCACGCAGGGGGGGCCCACAGATACGCAGTATTTT; clone_size: NA; d_call: NA; j_call: TRBJ2-3; v_call: TRBV5-1
cdr3_aa: CASGRQGADEIDGYTF; cdr3_nt: TGCGCCAGCGGTCGGCAGGGCGCGGACGAAATTGATGGCTACACCTTC; clone_size: NA; d_call: NA; j_call: TRBJ1-2; v_call: TRBV5-1
cdr3_aa: CASSPSGGNQPQHF; cdr3_nt: TGTGCCAGCTCACCATCGGGCGGCAATCAGCCCCAGCATTTT; clone_size: NA; d_call: NA; j_call: TRBJ1-5; v_call: TRBV18
cdr3_aa: CSASDPRQGMTGELFF; cdr3_nt: TGCAGTGCTAGTGATCCTAGACAGGGAATGACCGGGGAGCTGTTTTTT; clone_size: NA; d_call: TRBD1; j_call: TRBJ2-2; v_call: TRBV20-1
cdr3_aa: CASSVTSHLAGETYEQYF; cdr3_nt: TGTGCCAGCAGCGTAACTTCACATCTAGCGGGAGAAACCTACGAGCAGTACTTC; clone_size: NA; d_call: TRBD2; j_call: TRBJ2-7; v_call: TRBV9
cdr3_aa: CASSEGRGAYNEQFF; cdr3_nt: TGTGCCAGCAGTGAAGGGCGGGGGGCCTACAATGAGCAGTTCTTC; clone_size: once; d_call: TRBD2; j_call: TRBJ2-1; v_call: TRBV2
cdr3_aa: CASSSLSGANVLTF; cdr3_nt: TGTGCCAGCAGTTCTCTCTCTGGGGCCAACGTCCTGACTTTC; clone_size: NA; d_call: NA; j_call: TRBJ2-6; v_call: TRBV27
cdr3_aa: CASSLWGGRGNEQFF; cdr3_nt: TGTGCCAGCAGTTTGTGGGGGGGGCGAGGGAATGAGCAGTTCTTC; clone_size: NA; d_call: NA; j_call: TRBJ2-1; v_call: TRBV28
cdr3_aa: CASSLRGTGAHEQYF; cdr3_nt: TGTGCCAGCAGCTTACGTGGGACAGGAGCCCACGAGCAGTACTTC; clone_size: NA; d_call: TRBD1; j_call: TRBJ2-7; v_call: TRBV7-9
cdr3_aa: CASSGQGAPLHF; cdr3_nt: TGTGCCAGCAGCGGACAGGGAGCACCCCTCCACTTT; clone_size: NA; d_call: TRBD1; j_call: TRBJ1-6; v_call: TRBV9
cdr3_aa: CASSLSRQKYNEKLFF; cdr3_nt: TGTGCCAGCAGTTTATCTAGACAGAAGTATAATGAAAAACTGTTTTTT; clone_size: NA; d_call: NA; j_call: TRBJ1-4; v_call: TRBV28
cdr3_aa: CASSKRGLDTQYF; cdr3_nt: TGTGCCAGTAGTAAGCGGGGACTAGATACGCAGTATTTT; clone_size: NA; d_call: TRBD2; j_call: TRBJ2-3; v_call: TRBV19
cdr3_aa: CASSPGPQVHEQYF; cdr3_nt: TGTGCCAGCAGCCCCGGGCCCCAAGTCCACGAGCAGTACTTC; clone_size: NA; d_call: NA; j_call: TRBJ2-7; v_call: TRBV13
cdr3_aa: CASSGTSNTEAFF; cdr3_nt: TGTGCCAGCTCCGGGACGTCCAACACTGAAGCTTTCTTT; clone_size: NA; d_call: NA; j_call: TRBJ1-1; v_call: TRBV18
cdr3_aa: CASSPAGGMADTQYF; cdr3_nt: TGTGCCAGCAGTCCAGCGGGAGGAATGGCAGATACGCAGTATTTT; clone_size: few; d_call: TRBD2; j_call: TRBJ2-3; v_call: TRBV27
cdr3_aa: CASSPWTYQETQYF; cdr3_nt: TGTGCCAGCAGTCCGTGGACATATCAAGAGACCCAGTACTTC; clone_size: NA; d_call: NA; j_call: TRBJ2-5; v_call: TRBV27
cdr3_aa: CASSPAPIYGYTF; cdr3_nt: TGTGCCAGCTCACCAGCCCCCATTTATGGCTACACCTTC; clone_size: NA; d_call: NA; j_call: TRBJ1-2; v_call: TRBV18
cdr3_aa: CTSRLSSRANILTF; cdr3_nt: TGCACCAGCAGGCTGTCAAGTCGGGCCAACATCCTGACTTTC; clone_size: NA; d_call: NA; j_call: TRBJ2-6; v_call: TRBV1
cdr3_aa: CASRTADYGVETQYF; cdr3_nt: TGTGCCAGTAGAACGGCCGACTATGGGGTGGAGACCCAGTACTTC; clone_size: NA; d_call: NA; j_call: TRBJ2-5; v_call: TRBV19
cdr3_aa: CASSVGLFNNEQFF; cdr3_nt: TGTGCCAGCAGCGTAGGACTATTCAACAATGAGCAGTTCTTC; clone_size: NA; d_call: NA; j_call: TRBJ2-1; v_call: TRBV9
cdr3_aa: CSATRQHNTEAFF; cdr3_nt: TGCAGCGCCACTAGACAGCACAACACTGAAGCTTTCTTT; clone_size: NA; d_call: NA; j_call: TRBJ1-1; v_call: TRBV29-1
cdr3_aa: CASSPRGGTEAFF; cdr3_nt: TGTGCCAGCAGCCCCAGGGGGGGCACTGAAGCTTTCTTT; clone_size: few; d_call: TRBD1; j_call: TRBJ1-1; v_call: TRBV2